This TCR beta chain was recovered during a study of cytomegalovirus exposure and HLA in healthy donors. General study results and limits: A later analysis appeared to link common viral pathogens to several of the most significant clusters. It was reportedly the case that the classifier diagnosed cytomegalovirus status with high specificity and sensitivity. Later work associated 17,000 or so TCR beta sequences with HLA alleles at 0.05 false discovery rate.

With regard to this clone: The antigen remains undetermined.

Germline V gene lookup returns CDR1 SGHNT and CDR2 YYREEE (reference sequence). This CDR3 contains 14 residues. Trimming stripped 0 bases from V and 5 bases from J, with 9 bases between. Researchers ran the PCR with 60 Vbeta and 13 Jbeta primers. Assay used: immunoSEQ multiplex PCR; TCRdb lists only in-frame clones, some missing. Altogether around 200,000 clones are present, roughly 80% being singletons, with the ten largest covering around 3.2%. The V gene is TRBV5-4, the J gene TRBJ2-1; D is perhaps TRBD2 (5 bases). The origin of this receptor is a woman aged 25 to 45 in good health and CMV-seropositive. Sequencing was carried out using PBMCs. CDR3 sequence reads: CASSLGGVNNEQFF. CDR3 sequence (DNA): TGTGCCAGCAGCTTGGGGGGAGTCAACAATGAGCAGTTCTTC.